Below are 12 T cell receptor beta chains sequenced from a single sample in a study of response to subunit inactivated influenza vaccine. TCRdb itself ran the RT-PCR reads through MiXCR, one entry per CDR3 protein. The table lists around 530,000 distinct CDR3 sequences, approximately 12% of them singletons. The sample was PBMCs from blood, taken on the day of vaccination. These receptors originate from a man aged 50 to 59 who received an inactivated influenza vaccine.

This clonotype was seen a few times. This chain links TRBV4-3 with TRBJ1-2; 7 nucleotides agree with TRBD1. The CDR3 is made up of 15 amino acids. Germline V gene data show CDR1 as LGHNA and CDR2 as YSLEER. V lost 4 bases to trimming and J lost 4 bases; unmatched junction nucleotides: 9. The CDR3 bases are TGCGCCAGCAGCCCCGGGCGGGACAGAGTCTATGGCTACACCTTC. Its translation is CASSPGRDRVYGYTF.

This clonotype was recorded at least ten times. The chain couples TRBV5-1 to TRBJ2-5; D not resolved. V dropped 0 bases and J dropped 4 bases, with 13 bases sitting between them. CDR3 length: 15 amino acids. The germline V gene encodes CDR1 SGHRS and CDR2 YFSETQ. CDR3 sequence reads: CASSLGQGVGETQYF. In nucleotides, the CDR3 is TGCGCCAGCAGCTTGGGCCAAGGCGTAGGAGAGACCCAGTACTTC.

The table lists this clonotype with a few counts. The J gene is TRBJ2-1, the V gene TRBV7-9, with 9 positions matching TRBD2. The CDR3 is 16 residues long. Looked up from germline, CDR1 is SEHNR and CDR2 is FQNEAQ (reference sequence). Losses at the gene ends were 4 bases for V and 4 bases for J; bases not matched to a gene: 8. CDR3 in DNA: TGTGCCAGCAGCTACCCCACTAGCGGGCCTTACAATGAGCAGTTCTTC. Translating gives CASSYPTSGPYNEQFF.

CDR3 DNA: TGTGCCAGCAGCGTAGCGGGAGCGAACAATGAGCAGTTCTTC. Translating it yields CASSVAGANNEQFF. This chain links TRBV6-1 with TRBJ2-1, with TRBD2 matching over 9 bases. The V segment lost 6 bases and the J segment 5 bases; nucleotides outside the gene matches: 5. CDR1 is MNHNS, CDR2 SASEGT, per germline. The CDR3 totals 14 residues.

V usage is TRBV28 and J usage is TRBJ1-5, with 8 positions matching TRBD1. The CDR3 is made up of 16 amino acids. V was pared by 2 bases and J by 0 bases, with 3 bases of the junction left unmatched. Germline CDR1 is MDHEN and CDR2 is SYDVKM. For the CDR3, the DNA is TGTGCCAGCAGTTTAGTGGACAGGGATAGCAATCAGCCCCAGCATTTT. Amino acid sequence: CASSLVDRDSNQPQHF.

V is TRBV20-1 and J is TRBJ2-1; TRBD2 agrees at 10 bases. V dropped 4 bases and J dropped 5; count of bases not matched to a gene: 8. Germline CDR1 and CDR2: DFQATT and SNEGSKA (reference sequence). The CDR3 consists of 15 residues. The CDR3 here is CSATKRGGVDNEQFF. In DNA, the CDR3 is TGCAGTGCTACTAAGCGGGGGGGTGTCGACAATGAGCAGTTCTTC.

This clonotype was found a few times. This chain uses TRBV24-1 with TRBJ2-3, with a weak D call TRBD2 (5 bases). V was clipped by 0 bases and J by 3 bases, with 6 bases between them. Germline V lookup: CDR1 KGHDR, CDR2 SFDVKD. The CDR3 spans 14 residues. The CDR3 loop reads CATSDLPGTDTQYF. Written as DNA, the CDR3 is TGTGCCACCAGTGATTTGCCGGGAACAGATACGCAGTATTTT.

This clonotype was observed a handful of times. The chain has TRBV20-1 and TRBJ2-7; 8 bases fit TRBD2. The CDR3 is 15 amino acids. Germline trimming cut 0 bases from V and 0 bases from J; bases unmatched to any gene: 4. The germline gives CDR1 DFQATT, CDR2 SNEGSKA (reference sequence). The CDR3 DNA follows: TGCAGTGCTAGAGATCAGCGGGGGAGCTCCTACGAGCAGTACTTC. Protein product: CSARDQRGSSYEQYF.

This clonotype was observed a single time. The chain combines TRBV20-1 with TRBJ1-5, with D unclear. The CDR3 covers 12 residues. Trimming pared 1 base from V and 6 bases from J, leaving 7 bases between. Germline-derived CDR1 and CDR2 are DFQATT and SNEGSKA (reference sequence). CDR3 sequence reads: CSARGLGQPQHF. As DNA, the CDR3 is TGCAGTGCTAGAGGTTTGGGTCAGCCCCAGCATTTT.

The gene calls are TRBV4-1 and TRBJ1-2, with D uncertain. Germline lookup yields CDR1 MGHRA and CDR2 YSYEKL. The CDR3 has 15 amino acids. Trimming pared 10 bases from V and 1 base from J, leaving 19 bases between. The CDR3 protein is CATAAPGTNNYGYTF. For the CDR3, the DNA is TGCGCCACCGCAGCCCCGGGTACGAATAACTATGGCTACACCTTC.

This clonotype was picked up a small number of times. The chain is built from TRBV5-8 and TRBJ2-2, with a possible D match to TRBD1 (5 bases). V lost 7 bases and J lost 10, with 8 bases in between. Germline V CDR1 and CDR2: SGHTS, YDEGEE. This CDR3 spans 10 amino acids. CDR3 sequence: CASGALELFF. The CDR3 bases are TGTGCCAGCGGGGCTCTGGAGCTGTTTTTT.

The chain joins TRBV7-9 to TRBJ1-1; no clear D. Trimming took 7 bases from V and 6 from J, leaving 15 bases between them. The CDR3 contains 13 residues. In germline, CDR1 is SEHNR, CDR2 FQNEAQ (reference sequence). The CDR3: CASTPVGWAEAFF. DNA of the CDR3: TGTGCCAGCACCCCCGTCGGTTGGGCTGAAGCTTTCTTT.